The rows below give T cell receptor beta chains drawn from one sample of a study of T cells expressing NK-cell markers. TCRdb re-called the 5' RACE reads and shows each CDR3 protein once, DNA omitted. The sample has about 160,000 distinct CDR3 sequences; the top ten hold 18%. The material sequenced was blood T cells: a sorted CD56 or NKG2C T cell subset, CD4+ or CD8+ T cells, or bulk PBMC T cells (not recorded which). These TCRs come from a woman aged 18 to 75 in good health. Both conserved end residues are part of each CDR3.

j_gene | v_gene | len | CDR3aa
TRBJ1-6 | TRBV20-1 | 17 | CSARGTGGAPYNSPLHF
TRBJ2-3 | TRBV5-5 | 14 | CASSFSEITDTQYF
TRBJ1-2 | TRBV5-1 | 13 | CASSLERVGGYTF
TRBJ2-3 | TRBV6-1 | 16 | CASSGNSGNLGDTQYF
TRBJ2-4 | TRBV4-1 | 18 | CASSPGLAGGGRKNIQYF
TRBJ2-5 | TRBV28 | 14 | CASSLSLGGKTQYF
TRBJ2-5 | TRBV7-2 | 17 | CASSLVFLAGGGETQYF
TRBJ2-7 | TRBV12-3/TRBV12-4 | 15 | CASRMGLAGGYEQYF
TRBJ1-5 | TRBV20-1 | 14 | CSARDLVRSWSQHF
TRBJ2-1 | TRBV12-3/TRBV12-4 | 15 | CASSRKRTGGDEQFF
TRBJ1-6 | TRBV19 | 13 | CASSGGYNSPLHF
TRBJ1-1 | TRBV3-1 | 15 | CASSLLRGAKAEAFF
TRBJ2-1 | TRBV7-2 | 11 | CASSPNYEQFF
TRBJ2-2 | TRBV5-1 | 15 | CASRFDPQGAGELFF
TRBJ2-2 | TRBV6-1 | 13 | CASSTDRTGELFF
TRBJ2-3 | TRBV20-1 | 19 | CSARPQAPLAGGPIDTQYF
TRBJ2-4 | TRBV9 | 22 | CASSVESRVDRGQDGGKNIQYF
TRBJ2-1 | TRBV7-8 | 17 | CASSRSLDREGYNEQFF
TRBJ2-2 | TRBV12-3/TRBV12-4 | 14 | CASSMTGGTGELFF
TRBJ1-2 | TRBV21-1 | 16 | CASSKAIGQGNYGYTF
TRBJ2-5 | TRBV15 | 15 | CATSRDSVLRETQYF
TRBJ2-2 | TRBV14 | 14 | CASSQQASSGELFF
TRBJ2-3 | TRBV5-1 | 15 | CASRPTTVSTDTQYF
TRBJ2-1 | TRBV5-1 | 18 | CASSLGGSGAYSYNEQFF
TRBJ2-5 | TRBV12-3/TRBV12-4 | 13 | CASSPGFQETQYF
TRBJ2-3 | TRBV5-4 | 14 | CASSLTGVADTQYF
TRBJ1-4 | TRBV2 | 12 | CAGHRDKEKLFF
TRBJ1-3 | TRBV7-2 | 16 | CASSLGDLVNADTIYF
TRBJ1-1 | TRBV14 | 14 | CASSQQRPGSEAFF
TRBJ2-3 | TRBV5-1 | 18 | CASSFPGLAGGQADTQYF
TRBJ1-5 | TRBV20-1 | 15 | CSARGQPGGSQPQHF
TRBJ1-2 | TRBV3-1 | 12 | CASSTNVQGYTF
TRBJ2-3 | TRBV9 | 14 | CASSVGTSAYTQYF
TRBJ2-7 | TRBV12-3/TRBV12-4 | 14 | CASSSTGRNYEQYF
TRBJ1-1 | TRBV12-3/TRBV12-4 | 16 | CASSGGKGGIDTEAFF
TRBJ2-1 | TRBV7-9 | 14 | CASSAGGQQSEQFF
TRBJ2-2 | TRBV6-6 | 12 | CASSVTRGELFF
TRBJ2-5 | TRBV5-1 | 16 | CASSSPTGRTQETQYF
TRBJ2-1 | TRBV5-1 | 14 | CASADSTSYNEQFF
TRBJ2-3 | TRBV4-2 | 17 | CASSQDHPSGEIDTQYF
TRBJ2-7 | TRBV2 | 15 | CASSRYGTGSYEQYF
TRBJ2-1 | TRBV20-1 | 17 | CSARDGPSGRSGNEQFF
TRBJ1-3 | TRBV11-2 | 15 | CASSLEAGSGNTIYF
TRBJ1-1 | TRBV7-2 | 12 | CASSLKRTLAFF
TRBJ1-4 | TRBV14 | 12 | CASSLASEKLFF
TRBJ2-7 | TRBV4-1 | 16 | CASSQDPSGRSYEQYF
TRBJ2-2 | TRBV7-2 | 12 | CASSTGGGELFF
TRBJ2-1 | TRBV7-3 | 13 | CASSGGTSHEQFF